One sample yielded the 3 T cell receptor beta chains listed below, sequenced in a study of radiotherapy plus CTLA-4 blockade in lung cancer. Measured with immunoSEQ multiplex PCR; TCRdb has only the in-frame clones, and not every one. The sample has tens of thousands of clones, less than 85% seen once. Source: peripheral blood, taken from a patient treated with radiotherapy plus ipilimumab. These receptors were collected from a human donor with non-small cell lung cancer whose response to radiotherapy plus ipilimumab could not be evaluated. Some clones in this sample may be carry-over from other donors' samples.

This sequence joins TRBV14 and TRBJ1-3; tentatively, D is TRBD1 (5 bases). CDR1 is SGHDN, CDR2 FVKESK, per germline. The CDR3 totals 15 residues. V was trimmed by 6 bases and J by 1 base, leaving 13 bases between them. The CDR3 nucleotides are TGTGCCAGCAGACCCCAGGGAACGTCTGGAAACACCATATATTTT. Its translation: CASRPQGTSGNTIYF. Full variable domain (remainder filled in from reference TRBV14 and TRBJ1-3): EAGVTQFPSHSVIEKGQTVTLRCDPISGHDNLYWYRRVMGKEIKFLLHFVKESKQDESGMPNNRFLAERTGGTYSTLKVQPAELEDSGVYFCASRPQGTSGNTIYFGEGSWLTVV.

The rearrangement links TRBV9 to TRBJ2-7; 12 bases line up with TRBD2. The junction had 5 bases not matched to a gene; V was cut back by 4 bases and J by 3 bases. CDR3 length equals 15 residues. Germline CDR1 reads SGDLS; CDR2 reads YYNGEE. CDR3 amino acids: CASSPRLAGDYEQYF. CDR3 coding DNA: TGTGCCAGCAGCCCCAGACTAGCGGGGGACTACGAGCAGTACTTC.

This clone was found a few times. V usage is TRBV30 and J usage is TRBJ1-4, with D possibly being TRBD1 (5 bases). Trimming stripped 5 bases from V and 0 bases from J, with 13 bases between. The germline gives CDR1 GTSNPN, CDR2 SVGIG (reference sequence). The CDR3 is 15 residues long. CDR3: CAWGGGEATNEKLFF. The CDR3 DNA is TGTGCCTGGGGTGGGGGAGAGGCAACTAATGAAAAACTGTTTTTT.